The entry that follows covers one T cell receptor beta chain sequence. This clonotype came up a few times. Its target antigen remains unknown. Per-nucleotide qualities are absent, and no much larger clonotype sits a single base away. All donors were healthy Caucasians. The twin cohort comprised three pairs of female monozygotic twins, all aged roughly 18 to 30 years. Positive isolation kits from Invitrogen were used to isolate CD4+ and CD8+ T cell populations. These data are taken from a study of identical twins (dated by TCRdb to the mid-2010s). As for the study more broadly: The study deep-sequenced TCR alpha and beta repertoires from monozygotic twins, unrelated adults of various ages and cord blood to test whether fetal clonotypes persist. To rule out contamination, the twin experiments were replicated at different times with different library preparation protocols.

Library generation was performed with 5' RACE. Instrument used: Illumina HiSeq 2000. Template switching added a universal primer binding site, and the final cDNA carried a unique molecular identifier that allowed TCR cDNA molecules to be counted accurately. Specific primers in the conserved constant-segment region were used to synthesize first-strand cDNA for the TCR alpha and beta chains. To control for contamination, every cDNA library was double barcoded, receiving both a SMART-Mk sample barcode and Illumina barcodes. TruSeq adapter sequences along with Illumina sample barcodes were introduced in two successive PCR steps. Sequencing of the TCR alpha and beta cDNA libraries was done on the Illumina HiSeq platform using custom primers. In the original analysis: MiGEC was used to process raw reads and extract unique molecular identifiers, and MiXCR was used to find CDR3 positions. Recombination models were inferred per individual with the repgenHMM and IGoR tools using an EM algorithm. Shared clonotypes were analyzed with the tcR package in R, and sharing was normalized by the product of cloneset sizes. Out-of-frame nonproductive sequences were analyzed to study raw recombination free of thymic and clonal selection effects. The public reads were reprocessed in TCRdb via fastp at Q25 and MiXCR, keeping in-frame beta chains. Rows merge per CDR3 protein into single entries with the most common DNA and genes. TCRdb, rather than the study authors, made the V and J calls. For this sample the table gives hundreds of thousands of distinct CDR3 sequences, of which approximately 24% were detected only once. Jointly, the top ten make up roughly 3% of the sample.

V ends up 4 bases short and J 2 bases short, with an unmatched junction base count of 4. The CDR3 runs 15 residues from the cysteine to the phenylalanine. Only the CDR3 DNA stays, 45 bases, in frame from base 1. CDR1 SGHDN and CDR2 FVKESK were looked up in the germline V gene. Study-level results and caveats: Out-of-frame TCR alpha sequences shared between twins showed an excess of low generation-probability sequences compared with coincidental sharing between unrelated individuals. Invariant T cells such as MAIT and iNKT could partly confound zero-insertion analyses, although diverse VJ usage argued against such confounding for most clonotypes. In monozygotic twins, recombination models systematically underestimated out-of-frame TCR alpha sharing, but the models matched the sharing seen between unrelated individuals. A weaker excess of twin sharing was found in beta out-of-frame sequences because the signal-to-noise ratio was lowered by fewer shared sequences. Abundant cord blood beta clonotypes carried fewer insertions; young adult naive repertoires showed a weaker similar trend, while memory repertoires showed none. Because the same donors could not be followed over many years, conclusions were based on cross-sectional statistical analysis.

This same sample was also part of a study on T cells expressing NK-cell markers. From that second study: In sorted CD3+CD56+NKG2C+, CD3+CD56+NKG2C- and CD3+CD56-NKG2C+ T-cell subsets from several donors, TCR beta-chain repertoires were profiled. Among the eight sequenced donors, only one was HCMV-seronegative, while the other seven were HCMV-seropositive. To restrict sorting to alphabetaTCR-expressing T cells, an anti-gammadeltaTCR antibody was added in several experiments. In about six donors, the dominant CD3+CD56+NKG2C+ clonotypes were found to rank among the top 10 CD8+ clonotypes and to make up about 1.0-7.5% of CD8+ T cells. Those dominant clonotypes were again the most abundant among CD3+CD56-NKG2C+ cells in several donors, at 28.3-60.1%. It remained unclear whether the expanded NKG2C-expressing T cell clones were specific for HCMV antigens. Randomly selected healthy volunteers, three men and five women, were used as the eight sequenced donors. HCMV serostatus was determined by detecting HCMV-specific IgG in serum with a commercial ELISA kit. Reads were demultiplexed and grouped by UMI with MIGEC, and clonotypes were assembled and quantified with MiTCR. To remove erroneous sequences, TCR cDNA sequences were retained only when supported by two or more reads. The tcR package was used for downstream repertoire analysis, with clonotypes matched between fractions based on CDR3 nucleotide sequence plus V segment. VDJmatch was used to annotate antigen specificity against VDJdb, with one amino acid substitution in CDR3 permitted.

The sample consisted of CD4+ T cells sorted from blood. This receptor chain uses TRBV14 and TRBJ2-7, with 11 middle bases fitting TRBD2. The receptor's source is a woman under 30 in good health. The bases are TGTGCCAGCAGCCGTGGGACTAGCGGCCCCTACGAGCAGTACTTC. Its translation reads: CASSRGTSGPYEQYF.